This T cell receptor beta chain was identified during a study of blood T cell repertoires in COVID-19. Whole-study context: Some COVID-19 samples were acute and others convalescent; all came from the United States, Italy and Spain. Sample material is recorded as cDNA or gDNA derived from T cells, B-cell-depleted T cells, or PBMCs.

Germline trimming cut 8 bases from V and 0 bases from J; bases unmatched to any gene: 4. Per germline, CDR1 SEHNR and CDR2 FQNEAQ (reference sequence). The CDR3 sequence is 17 residues long. TCRdb's table, derived via immunoSEQ multiplex PCR, lists solely in-frame clones and lacks some. The sample yields a few hundred thousand clones, roughly 80% seen once. Participants were aged about 18 to 100 years from approximately 25 US areas. Participant-given clinical history determined each cohort assignment. The specimen was PBMCs or T cells enriched from blood (not recorded which). J is TRBJ2-2 and V is TRBV7-9; 15 bases agree with TRBD2. This clonotype was sampled from a man aged 25 to 45 with acute COVID-19. Here the CDR3 DNA reads TGTGCCAGCCCGGGACTAGCGGGAGGTCCGAACACCGGGGAGCTGTTTTTT. Translated, it gives CASPGLAGGPNTGELFF.